This T cell receptor (beta chain) appears in the sequencing data of a study of a mutant IDH1 vaccine in newly diagnosed glioma. Study information: First vaccine doses came 4-6 weeks after radiotherapy alone, or with temozolomide cycles.

The time point was: week 5, during vaccination. All doses held 300 ug of mutant IDH1 20-mer peptide, with topical imiquimod. Data came from immunoSEQ multiplex PCR; TCRdb stores just in-frame clones and leaves some out. The sample has some 51,000 clones, just under 80% seen once. V lost 1 base to trimming and J lost 2 bases, with 4 bases between them. CDR3 length: 13 amino acids. CDR1 SGHTA and CDR2 FQGNSA come from the germline V gene. For this clone: Antigen specificity is unknown.

The source was PBMCs, collected from a glioma patient whose treatment included an IDH1 peptide vaccine. The TCR sequence derives from a man aged 45-65 years with glioma. V is TRBV7-2 and J is TRBJ2-3; D gene uncertain. DNA of the CDR3: TGTGCCAGCAGCTTAGGACACACAGATACGCAGTATTTT. Encoded protein: CASSLGHTDTQYF.